The 15 T cell receptor beta chains given below trace back to one sample, sequenced in a study of tumor-infiltrating lymphocytes in primary liver carcinoma (dated by TCRdb to about 2017). The sequencing machine was an Illumina HiSeq 2500. A constant-region primer and ProtoScript II reverse transcriptase were used to reverse-transcribe TCRbeta-specific cDNA from roughly 0.55 ug total RNA. Three nested multiplex PCR rounds, following a slightly modified ARM-PCR procedure, were used to build the TCRbeta libraries. Each of the first two PCR rounds ran for nine to ten cycles and used multiplex TRBV1-TRBV30 forward primers together with a Cbeta reverse primer. TCRdb passed the public sequencing reads through fastp at Q25 and MiXCR, retaining productive beta sequences. Here each entry gathers all rows of one CDR3 protein and keeps the most common genes and DNA. The sample includes roughly 100,000 distinct CDR3 sequences, with around two thirds observed a single time. The ten largest clonotypes hold around 9.5% of the sample.

Without any cell sorting, total RNA and DNA were extracted together from about 20-30 mg of bulk tissue using the AllPrep DNA/RNA mini kit. Sequenced material: liver tumor tissue from sampling region 5. The cell subset or site tag for this specimen amounts to: tumor region T5, tumor centre. The receptors stem from a woman aged 55-69 years with primary liver carcinoma and hepatitis B virus infection.

The chain uses TRBV11-2 and TRBJ2-5, with no clear D. Germline V CDR1 and CDR2: SGHAT, FQNNGV. This CDR3 has 12 amino acids. In DNA form, the CDR3 reads TGTGTTAGCAGCTCCGATCTAGAGACCCAGTACTTC. Protein: CVSSSDLETQYF.

On this clonotype: The conserved closing phenylalanine or tryptophan is absent in this CDR3, likely reflecting a read error. It is unclear where the CDR3 begins or ends on the DNA, so no DNA is shown, and the CDR3 is as TCRdb lists it. The chain carries TRBV7-9 and TRBJ1-1. The CDR3 is 13 residues long, counting both termini. Germline V CDR1 and CDR2: SEHNR, FQNEAQ (reference sequence). The CDR3 reads CASTIRGNTEVFL.

Note on this clonotype: The junction and the germline gene differ at one end; a read error may be behind it. This sequence joins TRBV4-1 and TRBJ2-6; no definite D call. The germline V gene encodes CDR1 MGHRA and CDR2 YSYEKL. This CDR3 is built from 17 residues. CDR3 in amino acids: CASSQGPQGSGANVLTF. The DNA for the CDR3 is TGCGCTAGCAGTCAAGGGCCACAAGGCTCTGGGGCCAACGTCCTGACTTTC.

By its share, this clonotype is medium-sized (0.01 to 0.1%). This chain connects TRBV4-1 to TRBJ2-1, with 9 bases aligning to TRBD1. The CDR3 contains 17 residues. The V gene end was trimmed by 4 bases and the J gene end by 4 bases; junction bases not matched to a gene: 11. Germline CDR1 MGHRA, CDR2 YSYEKL. For the CDR3, the DNA is TGCGCCAGCAGCCTCACACAGGGGGCTGGGGTATACAATGAGCAGTTCTTC. Its protein is CASSLTQGAGVYNEQFF.

Comment on this clonotype: The junction departs from germline at one end; a sequencing error may be responsible. The genes are TRBV11-2 and TRBJ1-1; a possible D gene is TRBD1 (5 bases). From germline, CDR1 is SGHAT and CDR2 FQNNGV. The CDR3 spans 12 residues. Written as DNA, the CDR3 is TGCGGCAGCAGCTCTAAACAGGATGAAGCTTTCTTT. Protein sequence: CGSSSKQDEAFF.

As concerns this clonotype: A read error is likely, as this CDR3 ends without the conserved phenylalanine or tryptophan. The chain is built from TRBV29-1 and TRBJ1-1; D is undetermined. Germline CDR1 and CDR2: SQVTM and ANQGSEA. V shed 2 bases and J shed 8 bases, with 6 bases lying between them. CDR3 length equals 10 residues. DNA of the CDR3: TGCAGCGTTGAAAAGGTGGAAGCTTTCATT. As protein: CSVEKVEAFI.

This clonotype was seen ten or more times. J is TRBJ1-4 and V is TRBV7-8; D may be TRBD1 (5 bases). The CDR3 totals 15 residues. The V end lost 2 bases, the J end lost 3 bases, and 10 bases lay between the germline ends. Germline V gene data show CDR1 as SGHVS and CDR2 as FQNEAQ. CDR3 sequence reads: CASSLFRGPNEKLFF. Here the CDR3 DNA reads TGTGCCAGCAGCTTATTCCGGGGCCCTAATGAAAAACTGTTTTTT.

Regarding this clonotype: Relative to the germline gene, one junction end is altered; a read error may explain this. CDR3 sequence reads: CASGETSVYGQYF. CDR3 sequence (DNA): TGTGCCAGCGGCGAGACTAGCGTCTACGGGCAGTACTTC. V is TRBV12-3 or TRBV12-4 and J is TRBJ2-7; 8 nucleotides agree with TRBD2. CDR3 length equals 13 residues.

The V gene is TRBV5-1, the J gene TRBJ2-2; D could derive from TRBD1 or TRBD2 (5 bases each). Trimming took off 5 bases at V and 7 bases at J, with 18 bases between the two ends. Germline CDR1 SGHRS, CDR2 YFSETQ. This CDR3 has 15 amino acids. The CDR3 nucleotides are TGCGCCAGCAGTGTCACATGGGGCGCGGGCGGGGAGCTGTTTTTT. Its translation is CASSVTWGAGGELFF.

This clonotype was counted only a few times. A single base separates this from a much larger clone, so it may be a read error. The V call is TRBV28, the J call TRBJ2-7; no firm D call. The germline CDR1 and CDR2 sequences are MDHEN and SYDVKM. This CDR3 is built from 14 residues. The CDR3 sequence is CTSSLTVRPHEQYF. CDR3 DNA: TGTACCAGCAGTTTGACGGTAAGGCCGCACGAGCAGTACTTC.

Turning to this clonotype: A much more abundant neighbour one base away suggests this may be a read error. This sequence joins TRBV20-1 and TRBJ2-7, with D possibly TRBD2 on 6 matching bases. Germline V CDR1 and CDR2: DFQATT, SNEGSKA (reference sequence). The length of the CDR3 is 15 residues. In DNA, the CDR3 is TGCAGTTCTAGAGATTATCGGGGAGGAAGCTACGAGCAGTACTTC. Amino acid sequence: CSSRDYRGGSYEQYF.

This sequence joins TRBV4-1 and TRBJ1-1; the D is unclear. From germline, CDR1 is MGHRA and CDR2 YSYEKL. CDR3 length: 16 residues. Here the CDR3 reads CISNQDRRPLNTEAFF. For the CDR3, the DNA is TGCATCAGCAACCAAGATCGCAGGCCCCTGAACACTGAAGCTTTCTTT.

This clonotype was counted between two and nine times. The J gene is TRBJ2-2, the V gene TRBV24-1, with 7 bases lining up with TRBD1. Trimming at V came to 7 bases and at J to 5 bases, leaving 6 bases not matched to a gene. Germline loops: CDR1 KGHDR, CDR2 SFDVKD. The CDR3 spans 14 residues. CDR3 amino acids: CATRPTGLTGELFF. CDR3 DNA sequence: TGTGCCACCAGACCGACAGGGCTGACCGGGGAGCTGTTTTTT.

Notes on this clonotype: One junction end does not reproduce the germline sequence, and a read error may be involved. This chain links TRBV12-3 or TRBV12-4 with TRBJ1-2; tentative D call: TRBD1 (5 bases). The CDR3 has 13 amino acids. The CDR3 DNA reads TGTGCCTGCAGTCGGGACGAAATATATGGCTACACCTTC. Translation: CACSRDEIYGYTF.

This clonotype was seen once. Since no conserved phenylalanine or tryptophan closes the CDR3, a read error is the likely cause. The DNA is left out, because the CDR3 cannot be placed on it with certainty; the CDR3 is given as TCRdb lists it. This chain connects TRBV12-3 or TRBV12-4 to TRBJ2-5; the listed D gene, TRBD2, was not tested against the DNA. The CDR3 extends over 14 residues, inclusive of both ends. CDR3: CASSPSSGKETQYC.